The next 14 T cell receptor beta chains were all read from a single sample in a study of blood T cells in healthy people across ages. PCR was performed a second time for about 7 to 11 cycles using a sample-barcoded 5' primer and a J-beta primer mix. Each CDR3 protein is one row after TCRdb ran MiXCR on the 5' RACE reads. Seen here are 1.5 million to 2 million distinct CDR3 sequences, 28% observed once, and the top ten hold about 8%. Specimen: blood. These receptors all stem from a woman aged 25 to 45 in good health.

The CDR3 loop is CASSEVRLQPQHF. The CDR3 DNA reads TGTGCCAGCAGTGAAGTCCGGCTACAGCCCCAGCATTTT. V is TRBV6-1 and J is TRBJ1-5; no reliable D call. CDR1 and CDR2 (germline): MNHNS, SASEGT. CDR3 length: 13 residues. V lost 1 base, J lost 7 bases, and 8 bases lay in between.

This chain uses TRBV5-5 with TRBJ2-4; D is ambiguous. Germline loops: CDR1 SGHKS, CDR2 YYEKEE (reference sequence). The CDR3 extends over 13 amino acids. Deletions cut 0 bases from V and 8 bases from J, with 9 bases between. In DNA, the CDR3 is TGTGCCAGCAGCTTGGAAGGGATCGACATTCAGTACTTC. Amino acid sequence: CASSLEGIDIQYF.

This clonotype was detected only a few times. This chain links TRBV12-3 or TRBV12-4 with TRBJ1-6; no definite D call. The CDR3 contains 14 residues. Trimming left V 1 base short and J 12 bases short, with 13 bases between. CDR3 in amino acids: CASSLGLNRGPLHF. CDR3 bases: TGTGCCAGCAGTTTAGGACTGAACCGGGGACCCCTCCACTTT.

In this sample, this clonotype turned up many times. The chain carries TRBV20-1 and TRBJ2-5; D remains unclear. Trimming took off 1 base at V and 0 bases at J, with 6 bases between the two ends. Germline V gene sequence: CDR1 DFQATT, CDR2 SNEGSKA (reference sequence). The CDR3 has 13 amino acids. The CDR3 bases are TGCAGTGCTAGAGCCGGTTACCAAGAGACCCAGTACTTC. Protein product: CSARAGYQETQYF.

The chain employs TRBV7-9 and TRBJ2-2, with 10 nucleotides matching TRBD2. There are 15 residues in the CDR3. Trimming cost V 5 bases and J 5 bases; bases outside gene matches: 5. Germline assignment: CDR1 SEHNR and CDR2 FQNEAQ (reference sequence). For the CDR3, the DNA is TGTGCCAGCAGCAGAGGACTAGCGGCAACCGGGGAGCTGTTTTTT. Its translation is CASSRGLAATGELFF. Combining the CDR3 with reference TRBV7-9 and TRBJ2-2 gives the whole variable domain DTGVSQNPRHKITKRGQNVTFRCDPISEHNRLYWYRQTLGQGPEFLTYFQNEAQLEKSRLLSDRFSAERPKGSFSTLEIQRTEQGDSAMYLCASSRGLAATGELFFGEGSRLTVL.

This chain uses TRBV6-5 with TRBJ1-6; TRBD1 aligns across 8 bases. CDR1 is MNHEY, CDR2 SVGAGI, per germline. The CDR3 runs 15 residues. The trim removed 6 bases at V and 5 bases at J, leaving 6 bases unmatched. The CDR3 nucleotides read TGTGCCAGCAGATCTCAGGGGGCGGATAATTCACCCCTCCACTTT. It specifies CASRSQGADNSPLHF.

This clonotype occurred many times. The chain is built from TRBV12-3 or TRBV12-4 and TRBJ2-4, with TRBD2 as a possible D gene (5 bases). This CDR3 has 14 amino acids. V was shortened by 6 bases and J by 6 bases, with 15 bases between the two germline ends. This CDR3 is CASSASGGRNIQYF. CDR3 coding DNA: TGTGCCAGCAGCGCGTCTGGCGGGCGAAACATTCAGTACTTC.

V usage is TRBV15 and J usage is TRBJ2-3, with D tentatively TRBD2 (6 bases). The germline V gene has CDR1 LNHNV and CDR2 YYDKDF (reference sequence). V was trimmed by 5 bases and J by 2 bases, leaving 14 bases between them. The CDR3 length is 15 residues. The CDR3 nucleotides read TGTGCCACCAGCCTACTAGGAGGGGTCACAGATACGCAGTATTTT. Its translation: CATSLLGGVTDTQYF.

CDR3 residues: CASSMRQGYSNEQFF. The DNA for the CDR3 is TGTGCCAGCAGCATGAGACAGGGTTATAGTAATGAGCAGTTCTTC. The V call is TRBV5-8, the J call TRBJ2-1, with 7 nucleotides matching TRBD1. There are 15 residues in the CDR3. Germline V gives CDR1 SGHTS, CDR2 YDEGEE. With V trimmed by 4 bases and J by 7 bases, 11 bases remained unmatched. The full variable domain, in which reference TRBV5-8 and TRBJ2-1 provide the parts outside the CDR3, is EAGVTQSPTHLIKTRGQQATLRCSPISGHTSVYWYQQALGLGLQFLLWYDEGEERNRGNFPPRFSGRQFPNYSSELNVNALELEDSALYLCASSMRQGYSNEQFFGPGTRLTVL.

This sequence joins TRBV4-2 and TRBJ2-4; D unclear. V was trimmed by 0 bases and J by 5 bases, leaving 5 bases between them. Germline V gene sequence: CDR1 LGHNA, CDR2 YNFKEQ. The CDR3 has 13 amino acids. CDR3 in amino acids: CASSQDWENIQYF. DNA of the CDR3: TGTGCCAGCAGCCAAGATTGGGAAAACATTCAGTACTTC.

This clonotype was observed a handful of times. The chain combines TRBV9 with TRBJ1-3; no firm D call. CDR3 length: 17 residues. With 0 bases removed from V and 0 bases from J, the gap between germline ends came to 13 bases. Germline values: CDR1 SGDLS, CDR2 YYNGEE. This CDR3 reads CASSVADNIASGNTIYF. The CDR3 DNA sequence: TGTGCCAGCAGCGTAGCCGACAACATAGCCTCTGGAAACACCATATATTTT.

V and J are TRBV7-3 and TRBJ2-1, with 13 bases aligning to TRBD2. This CDR3 region has 16 residues. V was pared by 1 base and J by 7 bases, with 4 bases of the junction left unmatched. Germline-derived CDR1 and CDR2 are SGHTA and FQGTGA. The chain's CDR3 is CASSLKSTSGGNEQFF. CDR3 in DNA: TGTGCCAGCAGCTTAAAGTCGACTAGCGGGGGGAATGAGCAGTTCTTC.

CDR3 in amino acids: CASSSSSTYEQYF. CDR3 coding DNA: TGTGCCAGCAGTTCCTCTTCCACCTACGAGCAGTACTTC. The genes are TRBV6-2 or TRBV6-3 and TRBJ2-7; D gene uncertain. The CDR3 has 13 amino acids. Germline CDR1 is MNHEY and CDR2 is SVGEGT. V lost 4 bases and J lost 2, with 9 bases in between.

CDR3 loop: CASSYGGVNREQFF. The CDR3 region has the DNA TGTGCCAGCAGTTACGGCGGGGTCAATCGAGAGCAGTTCTTC. The chain carries TRBV6-5 and TRBJ2-1, with a weak D call TRBD2 (6 bases). The CDR3 runs 14 residues. V gave up 2 bases and J gave up 10 bases, with 15 bases separating them. The germline gives CDR1 MNHEY, CDR2 SVGAGI.